This T cell receptor beta chain appears in the sequencing data of a study of T cells after yellow fever vaccination. TCRdb used MiXCR to reprocess the 5' RACE reads, holding one entry per CDR3 protein. The data hold about 210,000 distinct CDR3 sequences, with roughly 6.2% observed a single time. Worth noting for this clonotype: What it binds is not known.

J was trimmed by 8 bases and V by 7 bases; bases with no gene match: 14. The CDR3 totals 15 residues. Per germline, CDR1 ENHRY and CDR2 SYGVKD. Findings of the study overall: Repertoires obtained by FACS sorting could include abundant clonotypes that entered as contaminants from the bulk population.

The gene calls are TRBV10-3 and TRBJ2-3; 8 bases fit TRBD2. The sample was CD4+ T cells sorted from PBMCs, taken on the day of the yellow fever booster vaccination. The TCR originated in a man aged 30 to 39 who received the YFV17D yellow fever vaccine. In nucleotides, the CDR3 is TGTGCCATCAAGCCGGGAGGGCTCGAGAGTGGTACGCAGTATTTT. Translation gives CAIKPGGLESGTQYF.